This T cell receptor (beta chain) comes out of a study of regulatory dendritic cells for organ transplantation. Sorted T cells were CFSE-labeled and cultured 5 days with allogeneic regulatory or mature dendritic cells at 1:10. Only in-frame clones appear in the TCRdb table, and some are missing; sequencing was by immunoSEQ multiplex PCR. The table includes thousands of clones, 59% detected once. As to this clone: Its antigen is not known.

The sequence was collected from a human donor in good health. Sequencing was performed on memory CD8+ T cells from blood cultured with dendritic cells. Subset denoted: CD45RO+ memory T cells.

In DNA, the CDR3 is TGTGCCAGCAGCTGGGGGGGCCTGAACCTCTATGAGCAGTTCTTC. It codes for CASSWGGLNLYEQFF. V gene TRBV5-6 combines with J gene TRBJ2-1; TRBD2 is a possible D gene (7 bases). The CDR3 has 15 amino acids. V lost 3 bases to trimming and J lost 8 bases, with 18 bases between them. CDR1 SGHDT and CDR2 YYEEEE come from the germline V gene.